The 14 T cell receptor beta chains below come from one sample, sequenced in a study of cytomegalovirus exposure and HLA in healthy donors. The PCR ran on 60 Vbeta and 13 Jbeta primers. Generated by immunoSEQ multiplex PCR, the TCRdb table keeps only in-frame clones and is missing some. The sample includes under 250,000 clones, around three quarters seen only once; the top ten take roughly 4.5%. Material: PBMCs. These TCRs come from a woman younger than 45 in good health and CMV-seropositive.

V usage is TRBV27 and J usage is TRBJ2-1; TRBD1 might be the D (5 bases). V was trimmed by 5 bases and J by 4 bases, leaving 12 bases between them. The germline V gene has CDR1 MNHEY and CDR2 SMNVEV (reference sequence). The CDR3 sequence is 14 residues long. The CDR3 bases are TGTGCCAGCAGTATTGAAGGGGATTACAATGAGCAGTTCTTC. It translates to CASSIEGDYNEQFF.

This chain links TRBV2 with TRBJ2-3; 8 positions agree with TRBD2. J lost 0 bases, V lost 2 bases, and 4 bases had no gene match. This CDR3 has 16 residues. Germline V gene lookup returns CDR1 SNHLY and CDR2 FYNNEI. Here the CDR3 reads CASSEFGLASTDTQYF. In nucleotides, the CDR3 is TGTGCCAGCAGTGAATTCGGACTAGCAAGCACAGATACGCAGTATTTT.

The CDR3 DNA follows: TGTGCCAGCAGTTGGACTAGCGCTGGGGCAGATACGCAGTATTTT. Its translation is CASSWTSAGADTQYF. This chain links TRBV27 with TRBJ2-3; TRBD2 matches 9 bases. V dropped 4 bases and J dropped 4; count of bases not matched to a gene: 6. This CDR3 is 15 amino acids long. Germline loops: CDR1 MNHEY, CDR2 SMNVEV (reference sequence).

This clone was observed a few times. V and J are TRBV19 and TRBJ2-5; D gene unclear. The V end lost 3 bases, the J end lost 1 base, and 6 bases lay between the germline ends. Germline assignment: CDR1 LNHDA and CDR2 SQIVND (reference sequence). The CDR3 contains 13 residues. The CDR3 DNA is TGTGCCAGTAGTATCAACAGCCAAGAGACCCAGTACTTC. Encoded protein: CASSINSQETQYF. Looking up the rest from reference TRBV19 and TRBJ2-5 gives the full variable domain: DGGITQSPKYLFRKEGQNVTLSCEQNLNHDAMYWYRQDPGQGLRLIYYSQIVNDFQKGDIAEGYSVSREKKESFPLTVTSAQKNPTAFYLCASSINSQETQYFGPGTRLLVL.

The chain couples TRBV29-1 to TRBJ1-5; D unresolved. In germline, CDR1 is SQVTM, CDR2 ANQGSEA. Deletions cut 3 bases from V and 1 base from J, with 7 bases between. The length of the CDR3 is 13 residues. CDR3 sequence: CSVEVASNQPQHF. DNA for the CDR3: TGCAGCGTTGAGGTGGCCAGCAATCAGCCCCAGCATTTT.

Worth noting for this clone: One end of the junction does not line up with germline, which may come from a read error. The chain joins TRBV30 to TRBJ1-5; D is ambiguous. CDR1 GTSNPN and CDR2 SVGIG come from the germline V gene (reference sequence). CDR3 size: 14 residues. The CDR3 DNA is TGTGCCTGGAGTGAAGGCTTTAGCGATCAGCCCCAGCATTTT. Amino acid sequence: CAWSEGFSDQPQHF.

This rearrangement joins TRBV27 to TRBJ1-5; 7 bases match TRBD1. The CDR3 extends over 16 amino acids. Germline values: CDR1 MNHEY, CDR2 SMNVEV (reference sequence). V shed 3 bases and J 4 bases; nucleotides not matched to a gene: 9. The CDR3: CASSLLSTGQNQPQHF. The CDR3 coding sequence is TGTGCCAGCAGTTTGTTATCGACAGGGCAAAATCAGCCCCAGCATTTT.

The V call is TRBV7-2, the J call TRBJ2-7; 7 bases are shared with TRBD2. Germline lookup yields CDR1 SGHTA and CDR2 FQGNSA. The CDR3 length is 17 residues. V trimming: 5 bases; J trimming: 2 bases; junction bases outside the gene matches: 15. This chain's CDR3 is CASSRSPGTTDTYEQYF. CDR3 nucleotide sequence: TGTGCCAGCAGCAGATCCCCCGGGACTACGGATACCTACGAGCAGTACTTC.

CDR3 in amino acids: CASSYFDGGAEAFF. CDR3 nucleotides: TGTGCCAGCAGTTACTTCGACGGCGGCGCTGAAGCTTTCTTT. The chain links TRBV6-5 to TRBJ1-1; D is undetermined. CDR1 and CDR2 (germline): MNHEY, SVGAGI. V lost 1 base to trimming and J lost 6 bases, with 12 bases between them. This CDR3 is 14 amino acids long.

Here the CDR3 DNA reads TGTGCCAGCAGTAGATCCTCTTGGGGGGACTATGGCTACACCTTC. It translates to CASSRSSWGDYGYTF. The rearrangement joins TRBV6-5 to TRBJ1-2, with D possibly TRBD1 on 5 matching bases. The CDR3 has 15 amino acids. The germline V and J ends were trimmed by 5 bases and 3 bases, with 16 bases remaining between them. Germline V gene sequence: CDR1 MNHEY, CDR2 SVGAGI.

Points on this clone: Within the sample, other DNA sequences also encode this same CDR3. The chain carries TRBV6-1 and TRBJ1-1, with D tentatively TRBD1 (5 bases). The V and J ends lost 4 bases and 8 bases respectively, with 8 bases between them. This CDR3 contains 11 residues. CDR1 is MNHNS, CDR2 SASEGT, per germline. The CDR3 bases are TGTGCCAGCAGTGTGAACAGGGAAGCTTTCTTT. Amino acid sequence: CASSVNREAFF.

The V and J genes are TRBV7-9 and TRBJ1-1, with a weak D call TRBD1 (6 bases). There are 13 residues in the CDR3. V lost 5 bases, J lost 7 bases, and 14 bases lay in between. Germline V gene sequence: CDR1 SEHNR, CDR2 FQNEAQ (reference sequence). CDR3 loop: CASSPTGTGEAFF. CDR3 DNA: TGTGCCAGCAGCCCGACAGGTACGGGTGAAGCTTTCTTT.

The sample holds one count of this clone. The chain couples TRBV9 to TRBJ2-5, with a possible D match to TRBD1 (6 bases). The V end lost 0 bases, the J end lost 5 bases, and 17 bases lay between the germline ends. The CDR3 runs to 16 residues. Germline V gene data show CDR1 as SGDLS and CDR2 as YYNGEE. The CDR3 DNA reads TGTGCCAGCAGCGTAGAGGTCAGGGGATCCCAGGAGACCCAGTACTTC. Its translation: CASSVEVRGSQETQYF.

This chain uses TRBV6-1 with TRBJ2-7, with TRBD1 matching 8 bases. Trimming removed 10 bases from V and 5 bases from J; junction bases left unmatched: 10. Germline V gives CDR1 MNHNS, CDR2 SASEGT. The CDR3 covers 13 residues. CDR3 nucleotide sequence: TGTGCCACCGATGACAGGGGTAGGCACGAGCAGTACTTC. Protein sequence: CATDDRGRHEQYF.